The clone carrying this T cell receptor (beta chain) showed up many times. Noted time point: patch test 1, 2 weeks after DPC sensitization. Treatment described: therapeutic diphenylcyclopropenone sensitization with weekly scalp DPC. The data stem from a study of human T cells and chemical hapten exposure. Each CDR3 protein is one row after TCRdb ran MiXCR on the RACE reads. The sample lists approximately 400,000 distinct CDR3 sequences, approximately 5% occurring once. The sequence came from a woman between 50 and 59 years old with alopecia areata. Some clones in this sample may be carry-over from other donors' samples. The sequencing here drew on whole blood, taken in connection with sensitization to the hapten diphenylcyclopropenone (DPC).

CDR3 nucleotides: TGTGCCAGCAGCTGGGACAGGGGGTTTCGGGACACCGGGGAGCTGTTTTTT. This translates into CASSWDRGFRDTGELFF. This sequence joins TRBV5-6 and TRBJ2-2; 11 nucleotides align to TRBD1. V dropped 3 bases and J dropped 3; count of bases not matched to a gene: 7. The CDR3 contains 17 residues. The germline V gene encodes CDR1 SGHDT and CDR2 YYEEEE.